Listed here are 10 T cell receptor beta chains from one sample, sequenced in a study of T cell responses to AZD1222 COVID-19 vaccine. Measured with immunoSEQ multiplex PCR; TCRdb has only the in-frame clones, and not every one. Found here are about 120,000 clones, about nine tenths of them singletons; the top ten hold under 25%. The sequences come from peripheral blood, collected on day 0 of AZD1222 vaccination. The receptors shown here come from an adult in good health.

The chain employs TRBV20-1 and TRBJ1-1; D perhaps matches TRBD1 (5 bases). The CDR3 consists of 14 residues. Germline CDR1 and CDR2: DFQATT and SNEGSKA (reference sequence). The ends were cut back, 6 bases at V and 4 bases at J, with 18 bases in the middle. Written as DNA, the CDR3 is TGCAGTGCAAGTGAAGGCGGGGGGGGCACTGAAGCTTTCTTT. Its translation: CSASEGGGGTEAFF.

The V call is TRBV7-2, the J call TRBJ2-7; D may match TRBD1 or TRBD2 (5 bases each). The CDR3 contains 13 residues. Trimming left V 5 bases short and J 7 bases short, with 15 bases between. Germline V gene sequence: CDR1 SGHTA, CDR2 FQGNSA. CDR3 in amino acids: CASSLGGGREQYF. The CDR3 DNA reads as TGTGCCAGCAGCCTGGGTGGGGGTCGGGAGCAGTACTTC.

The chain couples TRBV5-1 to TRBJ1-4; 9 nucleotides agree with TRBD1. The junction had 13 bases not matched to a gene; V was cut back by 2 bases and J by 8 bases. This CDR3 contains 17 residues. Germline CDR1 reads SGHRS; CDR2 reads YFSETQ. CDR3 loop: CASSLVPGQGIGEKLFF. The CDR3 DNA reads as TGCGCCAGCAGCTTAGTCCCGGGACAGGGAATAGGAGAAAAACTGTTTTTT.

The chain employs TRBV13 and TRBJ1-1, with D maybe TRBD1 (6 bases). V dropped 7 bases and J dropped 0 bases, with 15 bases sitting between them. This CDR3 spans 15 amino acids. Germline CDR1 is PRHDT and CDR2 is FYEKMQ (reference sequence). DNA for the CDR3: TGTGCCAGCACCCAGAGGGGGATGTTGAACACTGAAGCTTTCTTT. Translation gives CASTQRGMLNTEAFF.

The V gene is TRBV13, the J gene TRBJ2-7; 9 bases line up with TRBD1. V shed 5 bases and J 7 bases; nucleotides not matched to a gene: 12. CDR1 PRHDT and CDR2 FYEKMQ come from the germline V gene (reference sequence). The CDR3 is made up of 15 amino acids. Here the CDR3 reads CASSHLKGQGWEQYF. The CDR3 nucleotides read TGTGCCAGCAGCCACCTCAAGGGACAGGGCTGGGAGCAGTACTTC.

The chain recombines TRBV13 with TRBJ2-7; 9 bases are a match to TRBD1. V was pared by 5 bases and J by 2 bases, with 10 bases of the junction left unmatched. The CDR3 totals 16 residues. Germline V lookup: CDR1 PRHDT, CDR2 FYEKMQ (reference sequence). Written as DNA, the CDR3 is TGTGCCAGCAGCCGATCCCCCGGGACAGGGACCTACGAGCAGTACTTC. Protein product: CASSRSPGTGTYEQYF.

The chain has TRBV3-1 (or the pseudogene TRBV3-2) and TRBJ2-7, with 15 positions matching TRBD2. The CDR3 extends over 17 amino acids. The germline V gene encodes CDR1 LGHDT and CDR2 YNNKEL (reference sequence). J lost 5 bases, V lost 5 bases, and 10 bases had no gene match. The DNA of the CDR3 is TGTGCCAGCAGCTTGGTCCGGACTAGCGGGGGGGCGGACGAGCAGTACTTC. Amino acid sequence: CASSLVRTSGGADEQYF.

This chain connects TRBV12-3 or TRBV12-4 to TRBJ2-7, with D perhaps TRBD1 (5 bases). The V end was cut by 6 bases, the J end by 2 bases, with 8 bases between. This CDR3 has 12 residues. Here the CDR3 DNA reads TGTGCCAGCAGGTGGGGCGCCTACGAGCAGTACTTC. Translated: CASRWGAYEQYF.

In this sample, this clone turned up once. The chain is built from TRBV5-1 and TRBJ1-2; D unresolved. Trimming shortened V by 0 bases and J by 8 bases, and 14 bases separated the two germline ends. CDR3 length equals 14 residues. Germline assignment: CDR1 SGHRS and CDR2 YFSETQ. CDR3 residues: CASSLGQRPYGYTF. The CDR3 coding sequence is TGCGCCAGCAGCTTGGGGCAGCGGCCTTACGGCTACACCTTC.

This chain joins TRBV7-3 and TRBJ2-1, with 7 bases aligning to TRBD1. The CDR3 runs to 16 residues. Trimming at V came to 2 bases and at J to 0 bases, leaving 4 bases not matched to a gene. CDR1 and CDR2 (germline): SGHTA, FQGTGA. The CDR3 nucleotides read TGTGCCAGCAGCTTAGTCGGGACAGTCTCCTACAATGAGCAGTTCTTC. This sequence encodes CASSLVGTVSYNEQFF.